The 27 T cell receptor beta chains given below trace back to one sample, sequenced in a study of PD-L1 blockade in urothelial cancer (dated by TCRdb to about 2017). The time point label here, explained by the study, means: pretreatment peripheral blood. To prepare the library, the immunoSEQ multiplex PCR assay was applied. The source is immuneACCESS, and TCRdb retained only in-frame sequences with V and J called. Part of the clones is not carried over; for the studies checked, unresolved V genes explain less than half of this, and the remainder is unexplained. This sample has roughly 38,000 clones in its table, and 80% to 90% of those were observed once. The ten largest account for about 6.8% of the sample. Sequenced material: PBMCs, taken around atezolizumab (anti-PD-L1) treatment. These receptors all stem from a man in his sixties with urothelial cancer.

The rearrangement joins TRBV5-1 to TRBJ2-2, with TRBD2 identical over 10 bases. The V segment lost 2 bases and the J segment 3 bases; nucleotides outside the gene matches: 10. The germline CDR1 and CDR2 sequences are SGHRS and YFSETQ. This CDR3 contains 18 residues. The CDR3: CASSFPSGGLADTGELFF. The CDR3 nucleotides are TGCGCCAGCAGCTTCCCTAGCGGGGGCCTCGCGGACACCGGGGAGCTGTTTTTT.

The gene calls are TRBV29-1 and TRBJ1-5; 7 bases fit TRBD1. The CDR3 runs to 14 residues. V lost 5 bases to trimming and J lost 7 bases; unmatched junction nucleotides: 11. Germline CDR1 is SQVTM and CDR2 is ANQGSEA. The CDR3 region is CSVRFQGVGQPQHF. CDR3 nucleotides: TGCAGCGTTCGGTTTCAGGGGGTGGGGCAGCCCCAGCATTTT.

This clone appeared a few times. The rearrangement uses TRBV2 and TRBJ2-7, with D possibly being TRBD2 (5 bases). Germline V gene sequence: CDR1 SNHLY, CDR2 FYNNEI. The CDR3 runs to 15 residues. V was shortened by 4 bases and J by 7 bases, with 20 bases between the two germline ends. CDR3 DNA sequence: TGTGCCAGCAGTGGGTCTTCGAGGGTTTCGGGTGAGCAGTACTTC. This codes for CASSGSSRVSGEQYF.

This clone showed up just a few times. The rearrangement links TRBV5-1 to TRBJ2-1, with 10 bases lining up with TRBD2. In germline, CDR1 is SGHRS, CDR2 YFSETQ. The CDR3 contains 23 residues. V lost 0 bases to trimming and J lost 0 bases; unmatched junction nucleotides: 21. CDR3 amino acids: CASSLAWGVRTSGVIGSYNEQFF. The CDR3 nucleotides are TGCGCCAGCAGCTTGGCCTGGGGCGTCCGGACTAGCGGAGTAATAGGCTCCTACAATGAGCAGTTCTTC. Together with reference TRBV5-1 and TRBJ2-1, the CDR3 gives the full variable domain: KAGVTQTPRYLIKTRGQQVTLSCSPISGHRSVSWYQQTPGQGLQFLFEYFSETQRNKGNFPGRFSGRQFSNSRSEMNVSTLELGDSALYLCASSLAWGVRTSGVIGSYNEQFFGPGTRLTVL.

The chain links TRBV28 to TRBJ2-1; 10 bases map to TRBD2. CDR3 length: 16 amino acids. V was pared by 6 bases and J by 3 bases, with 8 bases of the junction left unmatched. Germline V lookup: CDR1 MDHEN, CDR2 SYDVKM. The CDR3 loop reads CASSQTGTSVYNEQFF. The CDR3 region has the DNA TGTGCCAGCAGCCAGACCGGGACTAGCGTCTACAATGAGCAGTTCTTC.

The chain employs TRBV28 and TRBJ2-2; a weak D match, TRBD2 (6 bases). V lost 5 bases to trimming and J lost 2 bases, with 15 bases between them. The germline CDR1 and CDR2 sequences are MDHEN and SYDVKM. The CDR3 totals 16 residues. CDR3 loop: CASSPRPGANTGELFF. CDR3 nucleotides: TGTGCCAGCAGTCCACGCCCGGGAGCAAACACCGGGGAGCTGTTTTTT.

J is TRBJ2-3 and V is TRBV19, with unresolved D. Germline CDR1 LNHDA, CDR2 SQIVND (reference sequence). Trimming removed 5 bases at V and 2 bases at J, with 14 bases between. CDR3 length equals 15 residues. Here the CDR3 DNA reads TGTGCCAGTAGTCTAGGGCAGACAAACACAGATACGCAGTATTTT. Its translation is CASSLGQTNTDTQYF.

This chain connects TRBV2 to TRBJ2-4; 15 bases are a match to TRBD2. The germline CDR1 and CDR2 sequences are SNHLY and FYNNEI. Trimming at V came to 8 bases and at J to 1 base, leaving 9 bases not matched to a gene. The CDR3 is 18 amino acids. CDR3 sequence (DNA): TGTGCCAGCCTAAAGGGGACTAGCGGGGGGCAGGCCAAAAACATTCAGTACTTC. The encoded protein is CASLKGTSGGQAKNIQYF.

The chain couples TRBV6-5 to TRBJ2-3; a possible D gene is TRBD1 (7 bases). Trimming took off 8 bases at V and 8 bases at J, with 14 bases between the two ends. CDR3 size: 12 residues. The germline V gene encodes CDR1 MNHEY and CDR2 SVGAGI. The CDR3 DNA sequence: TGTGCCAGCTCCTCAGGGGGGAGTACGCAGTATTTT. Its translation: CASSSGGSTQYF.

This clone was recorded only once. The gene calls are TRBV9 and TRBJ2-7, with 8 bases aligning to TRBD1. J was trimmed by 2 bases and V by 3 bases; bases with no gene match: 10. This CDR3 region has 16 residues. Germline V gives CDR1 SGDLS, CDR2 YYNGEE. CDR3 region: CASSAAPGQDPYEQYF. CDR3 DNA: TGTGCCAGCAGCGCGGCACCGGGACAGGACCCCTACGAGCAGTACTTC.

This clone was observed a handful of times. The chain carries TRBV28 and TRBJ2-7, with 16 bases that match TRBD2. Germline CDR1 is MDHEN and CDR2 is SYDVKM. There are 17 residues in the CDR3. Trimming took 4 bases from V and 6 from J; bases not matched to a gene: 9. The CDR3 DNA sequence: TGTGCCAGCAGTTCTACCGGGACTAGCGGGGGGGCATCCGAGCAGTACTTC. This translates into CASSSTGTSGGASEQYF.

The rearrangement joins TRBV6-1 to TRBJ2-7; D gene ambiguous. Per germline, CDR1 MNHNS and CDR2 SASEGT. The CDR3 spans 13 residues. V dropped 6 bases and J dropped 4 bases, with 13 bases sitting between them. The CDR3 region is CASRTSEEYEQYF. DNA for the CDR3: TGTGCCAGCAGGACTTCAGAGGAATACGAGCAGTACTTC.

The chain couples TRBV5-1 to TRBJ2-1, with TRBD1 identical over 8 bases. The CDR3 totals 15 residues. The ends lost 4 bases at V and 5 bases at J; junction bases unmatched: 8. CDR1 is SGHRS, CDR2 YFSETQ, per germline. The DNA of the CDR3 is TGCGCCAGCAGCCGACAGGGGCAGGGGGACAATGAGCAGTTCTTC. As protein: CASSRQGQGDNEQFF.

The chain employs TRBV5-5 and TRBJ2-7; 7 bases agree with TRBD2. The J segment lost 2 bases and the V segment lost 0 bases, leaving 8 bases of the junction unmatched. Germline lookup yields CDR1 SGHKS and CDR2 YYEKEE (reference sequence). This CDR3 contains 16 residues. CDR3 amino acids: CASSLGGGTRAYEQYF. The CDR3 nucleotides read TGTGCCAGCAGCTTGGGGGGAGGGACCCGAGCCTACGAGCAGTACTTC.

The chain employs TRBV10-2 and TRBJ2-5; 7 nucleotides line up with TRBD1. Germline lookup yields CDR1 WSHSY and CDR2 SAAADI. This CDR3 region has 15 residues. J gave up 6 bases and V 1 base, and 8 bases lay outside the gene matches. CDR3 in DNA: TGCGCCAGCAGTGAGTTTGAGACAGGGCGGAAGACCCAGTACTTC. It codes for CASSEFETGRKTQYF.

V is TRBV19 and J is TRBJ1-2, with 8 bases aligning to TRBD1. CDR1 and CDR2 (germline): LNHDA, SQIVND (reference sequence). The CDR3 sequence is 13 residues long. With 5 bases clipped from V and 6 bases from J, the junction kept 5 bases outside the gene matches. The CDR3 DNA sequence: TGTGCCAGTAGTTGGACAGGGATCAATGGCTACACCTTC. This encodes CASSWTGINGYTF.

This clone appeared once. This chain uses TRBV5-5 with TRBJ1-5; no clear D. Germline values: CDR1 SGHKS, CDR2 YYEKEE (reference sequence). The CDR3 runs to 12 residues. With 5 bases removed from V and 0 bases from J, the gap between germline ends came to 3 bases. CDR3 loop: CASSLSNQPQHF. The DNA for the CDR3 is TGTGCCAGCAGTCTTAGCAATCAGCCCCAGCATTTT.

This clone was seen only once. This chain uses TRBV7-6 with TRBJ2-1, with a tentative D call TRBD2 (6 bases). The CDR3 covers 12 residues. Germline CDR1 SGHVS, CDR2 FNYEAQ. Trimming removed 5 bases at V and 10 bases at J, with 12 bases between. Written as DNA, the CDR3 is TGTGCCAGCAGCCTCTTGGGAGGCGAGCAGTTCTTC. Its translation is CASSLLGGEQFF.

On this clone itself: A junction end diverges from the germline sequence, so it may reflect a read error. CDR3 sequence: CASSLTPTSSEQYF. CDR3 nucleotide sequence: TGTGCCAGCAGCTTGACTCCCACCTCCTCCGAGCAGTACTTC. The J gene is TRBJ2-7, the V gene TRBV11-3, with D hard to call. The CDR3 loop spans 14 amino acids. Germline V lookup: CDR1 SGHNT, CDR2 YENEEA.

This clone was recorded only once. CDR3 protein: CASSLGGGARIEQFF. The CDR3 coding sequence is TGTGCCAGCAGCTTGGGAGGGGGGGCGCGTATTGAGCAGTTCTTC. V gene TRBV5-5 combines with J gene TRBJ2-1; D is possibly TRBD2 (7 bases). The CDR3 runs 15 residues. Germline V gives CDR1 SGHKS, CDR2 YYEKEE (reference sequence). The V end lost 0 bases, the J end lost 9 bases, and 16 bases lay between the germline ends.

V gene TRBV28 combines with J gene TRBJ2-3; D remains unclear. This CDR3 region has 12 residues. The V end was cut by 5 bases, the J end by 4 bases, with 7 bases between. Germline V lookup: CDR1 MDHEN, CDR2 SYDVKM. The CDR3 spells CASSPPADTQYF. The DNA for the CDR3 is TGTGCCAGCAGTCCCCCGGCAGATACGCAGTATTTT.

The gene calls are TRBV6-5 and TRBJ2-3, with 9 nucleotides matching TRBD2. The length of the CDR3 is 16 residues. J was trimmed by 3 bases and V by 2 bases; bases with no gene match: 6. Germline values: CDR1 MNHEY, CDR2 SVGAGI. The CDR3 DNA follows: TGTGCCAGCAGTTACGGGCGGGGGGGCCCGACAGATACGCAGTATTTT. As protein: CASSYGRGGPTDTQYF.

This clone was counted a single time. V usage is TRBV19 and J usage is TRBJ1-2; 8 bases match TRBD1. There are 17 residues in the CDR3. J lost 4 bases, V lost 4 bases, and 14 bases had no gene match. Looked up from germline, CDR1 is LNHDA and CDR2 is SQIVND (reference sequence). The CDR3 DNA reads TGTGCCAGTAGTAGGTGGACAGGGAAACCGCTAGGCTATGGCTACACCTTC. Amino acids: CASSRWTGKPLGYGYTF.

V gene TRBV28 combines with J gene TRBJ1-4; tentatively, D is TRBD1 (5 bases). Trimming removed 3 bases at V and 7 bases at J, with 9 bases between. The CDR3 totals 13 residues. The V gene's germline CDR1 is MDHEN and CDR2 SYDVKM. CDR3 DNA sequence: TGTGCCAGCAGTTTTAGGGACTTTGAAAAACTGTTTTTT. Its protein product is CASSFRDFEKLFF.

This sequence joins TRBV7-6 and TRBJ1-1, with D uncertain. Trimming removed 3 bases from V and 1 base from J, with 12 bases in between. The germline CDR1 and CDR2 sequences are SGHVS and FNYEAQ. CDR3 length equals 15 residues. The CDR3 is CASSFGGIGNTEAFF. The CDR3 DNA sequence: TGTGCCAGCAGCTTCGGAGGTATCGGGAACACTGAAGCTTTCTTT.

The chain has TRBV19 and TRBJ1-5; 7 bases align to TRBD1. There are 14 residues in the CDR3. Germline V CDR1 and CDR2: LNHDA, SQIVND (reference sequence). The V gene end was trimmed by 2 bases and the J gene end by 4 bases; junction bases not matched to a gene: 2. The CDR3 loop reads CASSIQGENQPQHF. For the CDR3, the DNA is TGTGCCAGTAGTATACAGGGGGAAAATCAGCCCCAGCATTTT.

The rearrangement links TRBV27 to TRBJ1-1; D ambiguous. Germline V gene lookup returns CDR1 MNHEY and CDR2 SMNVEV (reference sequence). CDR3 size: 15 residues. Trimming cost V 5 bases and J 1 base, with 14 bases left between them. CDR3 in DNA: TGTGCCAGCAGTCCTCGATACAAAGAGAACACTGAAGCTTTCTTT. It is translated as CASSPRYKENTEAFF.